Each of the 15 T cell receptor beta chains below was sequenced from the same sample in a study of identical twins. TCRdb fed the 5' RACE reads into MiXCR, producing one record per CDR3 protein. The profile covers 400,000 to 650,000 distinct CDR3 sequences, with 20% to 25% appearing a single time and about 0.93% taken by the ten largest. Separately, the same data were catalogued under a study of T cells expressing NK-cell markers.

Source material: CD4+ T cells sorted from blood. These receptors originate from a woman aged 18 to 35 in good health.

This clonotype was counted a few times. This rearrangement joins TRBV5-6 to TRBJ2-3; 11 bases match TRBD2. Losses at the gene ends were 2 bases for V and 1 base for J; bases not matched to a gene: 6. CDR1 is SGHDT, CDR2 YYEEEE, per germline. The CDR3 has 17 residues. The CDR3 sequence is CASSFRTSGYRTDTQYF. The CDR3 nucleotides are TGTGCCAGCAGCTTTCGGACTAGCGGGTACCGCACAGATACGCAGTATTTT.

The rearrangement links TRBV5-1 to TRBJ1-4; D is ambiguous. The ends were cut back, 4 bases at V and 3 bases at J, with 10 bases in the middle. Germline CDR1 and CDR2: SGHRS and YFSETQ. The CDR3 runs 14 residues. The CDR3 spells CASSKDVSNEKLFF. CDR3 nucleotide sequence: TGCGCCAGCAGCAAGGACGTATCTAATGAAAAACTGTTTTTT.

The V call is TRBV7-9, the J call TRBJ2-1; no definite D call. Trimming took off 0 bases at V and 9 bases at J, with 15 bases between the two ends. Germline CDR1 is SEHNR and CDR2 is FQNEAQ (reference sequence). This CDR3 spans 15 amino acids. The DNA for the CDR3 is TGTGCCAGCAGCTTAGCCACAGCTAGGGTCGGTGAGCAGTTCTTC. Translated, it gives CASSLATARVGEQFF.

The rearrangement links TRBV7-2 to TRBJ1-6; D perhaps matches TRBD1 (6 bases). The CDR3 covers 13 residues. The germline V and J ends were trimmed by 6 bases and 6 bases, with 9 bases remaining between them. Germline CDR1 SGHTA, CDR2 FQGNSA. CDR3 bases: TGTGCCAGCAGAGGGGGACTTAATTCACCCCTCCACTTT. Translated, it gives CASRGGLNSPLHF. Full variable domain (remainder filled in from reference TRBV7-2 and TRBJ1-6): GAGVSQSPSNKVTEKGKDVELRCDPISGHTALYWYRQSLGQGLEFLIYFQGNSAPDKSGLPSDRFSAERTGGSVSTLTIQRTQQEDSAVYLCASRGGLNSPLHFGNGTRLTVT.

This clonotype appeared many times. The J gene is TRBJ1-5, the V gene TRBV20-1, with D perhaps matching TRBD1 (5 bases). The CDR3 sequence is 14 residues long. Per the germline V gene, CDR1 is DFQATT and CDR2 is SNEGSKA (reference sequence). V was trimmed by 6 bases and J by 4 bases, leaving 16 bases between them. The CDR3 spells CSAAGLGVNQPQHF. CDR3 bases: TGCAGTGCAGCAGGGTTGGGGGTTAATCAGCCCCAGCATTTT.

In DNA, the CDR3 is TGTGCCAGCAGGCAACTCCGGACCGCGGGGGGAGATACGCAGTATTTT. Translated: CASRQLRTAGGDTQYF. The rearrangement links TRBV11-2 to TRBJ2-3; 8 bases match TRBD2. Germline CDR1 reads SGHAT; CDR2 reads FQNNGV. V dropped 6 bases and J dropped 5; count of bases not matched to a gene: 13. The CDR3 totals 16 residues.

V and J are TRBV12-3 or TRBV12-4 and TRBJ2-2; D remains unclear. V was trimmed by 3 bases and J by 3 bases, leaving 2 bases between them. The CDR3 contains 12 residues. CDR3 bases: TGTGCCAGCAGTTTCCACACCGGGGAGCTGTTTTTT. Protein product: CASSFHTGELFF.

This clonotype was seen a single time. V is TRBV12-3 or TRBV12-4 and J is TRBJ1-3, with 7 bases matching TRBD1. The length of the CDR3 is 14 residues. V lost 6 bases and J lost 0; bases outside the gene matches: 2. CDR3 residues: CASSRDSSGNTIYF. The CDR3 DNA sequence: TGTGCCAGCAGCCGGGACAGCTCTGGAAACACCATATATTTT.

V gene TRBV7-9 combines with J gene TRBJ2-7; TRBD2 agrees at 7 bases. This CDR3 is built from 17 residues. Germline lookup yields CDR1 SEHNR and CDR2 FQNEAQ (reference sequence). Germline trimming cut 5 bases from V and 0 bases from J; bases unmatched to any gene: 13. CDR3 sequence reads: CASSIPRAGTSSYEQYF. DNA for the CDR3: TGTGCCAGCAGCATTCCCCGAGCGGGAACTAGCTCCTACGAGCAGTACTTC.

This clonotype has just a few counts. The chain is built from TRBV12-3 or TRBV12-4 and TRBJ2-7, with TRBD2 matching 11 bases. The V segment lost 2 bases and the J segment 3 bases; nucleotides outside the gene matches: 6. The CDR3 runs 16 residues. CDR3 region: CASSLLAGGIVYEQYF. The CDR3 nucleotides are TGTGCCAGCAGTTTACTAGCGGGGGGAATAGTCTACGAGCAGTACTTC.

In DNA form, the CDR3 reads TGTGCCAGCAGCCTGGACAGGGGTCGATCGGGGACTGAAGCTTTCTTT. It codes for CASSLDRGRSGTEAFF. The chain links TRBV7-2 to TRBJ1-1; TRBD1 agrees at 9 bases. Losses at the gene ends were 5 bases for V and 5 bases for J; bases not matched to a gene: 12. Germline CDR1 is SGHTA and CDR2 is FQGNSA. The CDR3 has 16 residues.

This clonotype has more than one count but fewer than ten. This chain uses TRBV6-5 with TRBJ2-3; a possible D gene is TRBD2 (5 bases). This CDR3 has 16 amino acids. From germline, CDR1 is MNHEY and CDR2 SVGAGI. V dropped 2 bases and J dropped 6 bases, with 18 bases sitting between them. This CDR3 is CASSYVGPRRGDTQYF. Written as DNA, the CDR3 is TGTGCCAGCAGTTACGTCGGACCGCGACGAGGGGATACGCAGTATTTT.

The genes are TRBV7-2 and TRBJ2-3; no clear D gene. V lost 4 bases to trimming and J lost 4 bases, with 15 bases between them. Looked up from germline, CDR1 is SGHTA and CDR2 is FQGNSA. The CDR3 spans 15 residues. The CDR3 loop is CASSSRSAFADTQYF. Here the CDR3 DNA reads TGTGCCAGCAGCTCCAGGTCCGCCTTCGCAGATACGCAGTATTTT.

J is TRBJ2-1 and V is TRBV12-3 or TRBV12-4, with D unclear. There are 12 residues in the CDR3. V gave up 6 bases and J gave up 13 bases, with 16 bases separating them. The CDR3 region is CASRASIPSQFF. Here the CDR3 DNA reads TGTGCCAGCAGGGCCAGTATCCCATCCCAGTTCTTC.

This clonotype has a single count. The chain joins TRBV7-9 to TRBJ1-1, with D possibly matching TRBD1 (5 bases). V lost 7 bases, J lost 6 bases, and 15 bases lay in between. The CDR3 contains 13 residues. From germline, CDR1 is SEHNR and CDR2 FQNEAQ (reference sequence). CDR3 residues: CASILGGGAEAFF. CDR3 DNA: TGTGCCAGCATCTTGGGGGGAGGGGCTGAAGCTTTCTTT. Complete variable domain (other parts from reference TRBV7-9 and TRBJ1-1): DTGVSQNPRHKITKRGQNVTFRCDPISEHNRLYWYRQTLGQGPEFLTYFQNEAQLEKSRLLSDRFSAERPKGSFSTLEIQRTEQGDSAMYLCASILGGGAEAFFGQGTRLTVV.